This record concerns one T cell receptor (beta chain) sequence. This specimen comes from a study of cytomegalovirus exposure and HLA in healthy donors. Study details: Earlier work reported approximately 110 million unique TCR beta sequences from 170 million or so T cells.

The study sampled nominally healthy donors, though unrecorded immune exposures were likely. The PCR was carried out with 60 Vbeta primers and 13 Jbeta primers. TCRdb's copy holds only in-frame clones and misses some; the assay was immunoSEQ multiplex PCR. In the table there are some 170,000 clones, 81% of which are singletons. The CDR3 has 15 residues. V dropped 4 bases and J dropped 1 base, with 14 bases sitting between them. CDR1 is SGHRS and CDR2 is YFSETQ in the germline V gene. The TCR originated in a woman aged 18-29 years in good health and CMV-seropositive. The rearrangement links TRBV5-1 to TRBJ2-5, with a weak D call TRBD1 (6 bases). The sample consisted of PBMCs. CDR3 sequence: CASSTTGISQETQYF. Written as DNA, the CDR3 is TGCGCCAGCAGCACCACAGGGATCTCCCAAGAGACCCAGTACTTC.